This T cell receptor beta chain came from a study of identical twins. Notes on the study in general: With beta out-of-frame sequences, excess sharing by twins was weaker. Models underestimated how often monozygotic twins shared out-of-frame TCR alpha.

A universal primer site arose from template switching, and cDNA bore unique molecular identifiers. TCRdb passed the 5' RACE reads through MiXCR, listing each CDR3 protein once. Of under 500,000 distinct CDR3 sequences detected, approximately 14% appear once; the ten largest clones hold 0.8% to 1%. Of note for this clonotype: The antigen is undetermined.

All donors were healthy, and all were Caucasian. CDR3 length equals 14 residues. Trimming shortened V by 1 base and J by 1 base, and 7 bases separated the two germline ends. CDR1 SGHTA and CDR2 FQGNSA come from the germline V gene. The same data also contributed to another study, on yellow fever vaccine responses in identical twins.

The TCR sequence derives from a woman between 18 and 29 years old in good health. Sequencing was carried out using CD4+ T cells sorted from blood. The rearrangement uses TRBV7-2 and TRBJ1-1; a possible D gene is TRBD1 (5 bases). Here the CDR3 DNA reads TGTGCCAGCAGCTTAGACCAGGGGAACACTGAAGCTTTCTTT. This codes for CASSLDQGNTEAFF.